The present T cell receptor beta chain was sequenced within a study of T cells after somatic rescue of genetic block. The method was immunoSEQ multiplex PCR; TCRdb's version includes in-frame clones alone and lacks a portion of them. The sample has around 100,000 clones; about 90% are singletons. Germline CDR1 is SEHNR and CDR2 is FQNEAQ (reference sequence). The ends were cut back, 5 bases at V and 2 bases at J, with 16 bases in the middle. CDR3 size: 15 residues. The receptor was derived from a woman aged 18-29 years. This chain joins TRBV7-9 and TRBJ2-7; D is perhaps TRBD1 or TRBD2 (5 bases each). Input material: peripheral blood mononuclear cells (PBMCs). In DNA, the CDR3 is TGTGCCAGCAGCCCTAACCGGGACGGGCCCTACGAGCAGTACTTC. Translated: CASSPNRDGPYEQYF.